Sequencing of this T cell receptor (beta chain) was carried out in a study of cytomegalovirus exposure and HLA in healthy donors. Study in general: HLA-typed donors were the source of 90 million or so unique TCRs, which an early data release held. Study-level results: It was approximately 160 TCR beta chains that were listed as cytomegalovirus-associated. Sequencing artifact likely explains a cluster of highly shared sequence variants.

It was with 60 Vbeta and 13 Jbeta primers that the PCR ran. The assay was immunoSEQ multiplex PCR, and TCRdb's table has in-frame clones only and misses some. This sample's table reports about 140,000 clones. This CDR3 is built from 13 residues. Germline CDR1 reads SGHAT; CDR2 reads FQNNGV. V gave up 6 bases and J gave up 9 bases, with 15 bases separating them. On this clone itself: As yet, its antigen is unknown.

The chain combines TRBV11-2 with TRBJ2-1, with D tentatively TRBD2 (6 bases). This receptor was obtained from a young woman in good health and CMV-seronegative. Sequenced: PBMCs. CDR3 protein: CASRPERAGEQFF. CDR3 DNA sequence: TGTGCCAGCAGACCCGAGCGGGCCGGTGAGCAGTTCTTC.